The T cell receptor beta chain under discussion was sequenced for a study of metastatic and nonmetastatic thyroid tumors. Study overall: Repertoire comparisons spanned blood and tumor or nodule tissue from malignant and benign thyroid patients. General study results and limits: The study reportedly found significantly higher TCR beta diversity in malignant thyroid tumors than benign nodules, in blood and tumor.

This clone was detected ten times or more. What it binds is unknown. Source study methods: What underpinned the distant-metastasis classifier for papillary thyroid cancer was the set of CDR3 differences across clinicopathological groups. Via MiXCR, TCRdb re-called the PCR reads. These V and J calls derive from TCRdb rather than the authors' analysis. Of about 26,000 clones in the sample, 15% are singletons; the top ten hold about 3.6%. Nobody among the patients had been given any treatment before thyroid surgery. This CDR3 is 14 amino acids long. CDR1 is SNHLY, CDR2 FYNNEI, per germline. The V end was cut by 6 bases, the J end by 7 bases, with 18 bases between.

This TCR was recovered from a female donor with papillary thyroid cancer or a benign thyroid nodule (not recorded which). Some clones in this sample may be carry-over from other donors' samples. The chain links TRBV2 to TRBJ1-2; D is perhaps TRBD1 (6 bases). Material: blood. The CDR3 bases are TGTGCCAGCAGGCCCTCAAGGGGGAAGGGTGGCTACACCTTC. It is translated as CASRPSRGKGGYTF. Using reference TRBV2 and TRBJ1-2 for the parts outside the CDR3, the full variable domain is EPEVTQTPSHQVTQMGQEVILRCVPISNHLYFYWYRQILGQKVEFLVSFYNNEISEKSEIFDDQFSVERPDGSNFTLKIRSTKLEDSAMYFCASRPSRGKGGYTFGSGTRLTVV.